The 13 T cell receptor beta chains in this list originate from one sample, sequenced in a study of T cell clonality in common variable immunodeficiency. The method was immunoSEQ multiplex PCR; TCRdb's version includes in-frame clones alone and lacks a portion of them. This set yields about 64,000 clones and no singletons; the top ten hold 1.7%. Sequencing was done on a sample of peripheral blood mononuclear cells. Receptor source: a person aged 18 to 75 in good health.

This clone appeared many times. With the read ending 3 residues before the CDR3 end, the germline J gene is used to fill in that end. This chain links TRBV6-2 or TRBV6-3 with TRBJ2-7; D gene unclear. This CDR3 is 15 amino acids long. V lost 2 bases, J lost 0 bases, and 11 bases lay in between. Germline loops: CDR1 MNHEY, CDR2 SVGEGT. The CDR3 bases that were read are TGTGCCAGCAGTTACAGTCCGTACAGCTCCTACGAG. Residues: CASSYSPYSSYE. Given in full, the CDR3 is CASSYSPYSSYEQYF.

The sample holds many counts of this clone. The CDR3 end falls 3 residues outside the read, so it is completed with the germline J gene. This sequence joins TRBV7-8 and TRBJ2-1; 9 bases agree with TRBD1. The CDR3 totals 15 residues. The trim removed 5 bases at V and 7 bases at J, leaving 9 bases unmatched. Per the germline V gene, CDR1 is SGHVS and CDR2 is FQNEAQ. The part of the CDR3 DNA that was read is TGTGCCAGCAGCCTCTCCGGCGGGACAGGGAATGAG. This codes for CASSLSGGTGNE. The whole CDR3 sequence is CASSLSGGTGNEQFF.

This clone was seen repeatedly, ten times or more. Coverage ceases 3 residues before the CDR3 finishes, and the germline J gene fills in the end. J is TRBJ2-3 and V is TRBV5-4, with TRBD2 identical over 12 bases. Germline CDR1 SGHNT, CDR2 YYREEE (reference sequence). V dropped 5 bases and J dropped 3; count of bases not matched to a gene: 7. The CDR3 has 16 amino acids. CDR3 bases read: TGTGCCAGCAGAGAACTAGCGGGGGGACCTACAGATACG. The encoded protein is CASRELAGGPTDT. The whole CDR3 protein reads CASRELAGGPTDTQYF.

This clone was seen many times. The CDR3 extends 3 residues past the end of the read, so its final part is completed from the germline J gene. The chain links TRBV20-1 to TRBJ2-5, with a weak D call TRBD2 (5 bases). V dropped 2 bases and J dropped 4 bases, with 11 bases sitting between them. This CDR3 has 13 residues. Germline V CDR1 and CDR2: DFQATT, SNEGSKA (reference sequence). The CDR3 region is CSARSGAPETQYF. The sequenced CDR3 bases are TGCAGTGCTAGAAGCGGAGCCCCAGAGACC.

This clone was seen at least ten times. Coverage ceases 3 residues before the CDR3 finishes, and the germline J gene fills in the end. This chain joins TRBV29-1 and TRBJ2-7, with TRBD2 as a possible D gene (6 bases). This CDR3 is 13 amino acids long. The V and J ends lost 7 bases and 4 bases respectively, with 17 bases between them. Germline assignment: CDR1 SQVTM and CDR2 ANQGSEA. The CDR3 DNA, read in part, is TGCAGCGGCGTATTGGAGGGGTCTTACGAG. It yields the protein CSGVLEGSYE. The CDR3 in full is CSGVLEGSYEQYF.

In this sample, this clone turned up many times. The CDR3 is cut off 3 residues early in the read; its end comes from the germline J gene. V usage is TRBV19 and J usage is TRBJ1-1; TRBD1 might be the D (6 bases). The CDR3 contains 13 residues. Germline loops: CDR1 LNHDA, CDR2 SQIVND (reference sequence). Trimming left V 5 bases short and J 6 bases short, with 13 bases between. The part of the CDR3 DNA that was read is TGTGCCAGTAGTGCCGACAGGTGGGCTGAA. This codes for CASSADRWAE. The full CDR3 protein is CASSADRWAEAFF.

This clone was counted at least ten times. The part of the CDR3 DNA that was read is TGTGCCAGCAGCTTTAAACAGTTAGGAACAGATACG. It specifies CASSFKQLGTDT. The CDR3, in full, reads CASSFKQLGTDTQYF. The chain joins TRBV5-6 to TRBJ2-3; D unclear. The CDR3 extends 3 residues past the end of the read, so its final part is completed from the germline J gene. CDR1 and CDR2 (germline): SGHDT, YYEEEE. Between the trimmed V and J ends, which lost 2 bases and 3 bases, there was a span of 13 bases. The CDR3 spans 15 residues.

This clone was recorded at least ten times. The CDR3 end is not reached by the read, which stops 3 residues before it; the germline J gene fills it in. The J gene is TRBJ1-5, the V gene TRBV30; 8 bases align to TRBD1. This CDR3 is 15 amino acids long. V lost 0 bases to trimming and J lost 6 bases; unmatched junction nucleotides: 7. Germline V gene sequence: CDR1 GTSNPN, CDR2 SVGIG (reference sequence). The DNA read from the CDR3 is TGTGCCTGGAGTGTATCTGCAGGGGGCGGTCAGCCC. Residues: CAWSVSAGGGQP. The entire CDR3 is CAWSVSAGGGQPQHF. The entire variable domain, with the rest obtained from reference TRBV30 and TRBJ1-5, is as follows: SQTIHQWPATLVQPVGSPLSLECTVEGTSNPNLYWYRQAAGRGLQLLFYSVGIGQISSEVPQNLSASRPQDRQFILSSKKLLLSDSGFYLCAWSVSAGGGQPQHFGDGTRLSIL.

This clone was seen repeatedly, ten times or more. From the germline J gene comes the end of the CDR3, since the read stops 3 residues before it. J is TRBJ1-1 and V is TRBV7-9; TRBD1 is a possible D gene (5 bases). The CDR3 has 13 residues. V lost 3 bases and J 5 bases, leaving 10 bases between the germline ends. Germline assignment: CDR1 SEHNR and CDR2 FQNEAQ (reference sequence). CDR3 sequence: CASSFSQGTEAFF. The covered CDR3 bases are TGTGCCAGCAGCTTTTCCCAGGGTACTGAA.

This clone was detected ten times or more. The read is 3 residues too short to cover the CDR3 end, so that end is filled in from the germline J gene. The rearrangement uses TRBV12-3 or TRBV12-4 and TRBJ2-2; TRBD1 matches 11 bases. V lost 6 bases and J lost 6; bases outside the gene matches: 6. This CDR3 is 15 amino acids long. Partial CDR3 DNA: TGTGCCAGCAGAAAAGGACAGGGGGCTGCCGGGGAG. Amino acid sequence: CASRKGQGAAGE. The CDR3 as a whole reads CASRKGQGAAGELFF.

This clone occurred many times. The read terminates 3 residues before the CDR3 end, so the remaining end is supplied by the germline J gene. V gene TRBV4-2 combines with J gene TRBJ2-3, with 7 positions matching TRBD1. V lost 3 bases to trimming and J lost 4 bases; unmatched junction nucleotides: 10. The germline CDR1 and CDR2 sequences are LGHNA and YNFKEQ. The CDR3 extends over 16 amino acids. The CDR3 sequence is CASSHRQGSWPDTQYF. CDR3 DNA, as far as it was read: TGTGCCAGCAGCCATAGACAGGGAAGTTGGCCAGATACG.

This clone was recorded at least ten times. The read gets to within 3 residues of the CDR3 end, and the germline J gene fills in the rest. The chain joins TRBV4-1 to TRBJ2-7, with TRBD2 matching over 7 bases. CDR1 MGHRA and CDR2 YSYEKL come from the germline V gene. V dropped 0 bases and J dropped 3; count of bases not matched to a gene: 5. This CDR3 has 15 amino acids. CDR3: CASSQEGLADYEQYF. The CDR3 bases that were read are TGCGCCAGCAGCCAAGAGGGTCTAGCGGACTACGAG.

This clone was seen repeatedly, ten times or more. The sequence runs out 3 residues before the end of the CDR3; the remainder is reconstructed from the germline J gene. V and J are TRBV20-1 and TRBJ2-1; D remains ambiguous. Germline V CDR1 and CDR2: DFQATT, SNEGSKA (reference sequence). V was cut by 2 bases and J by 6 bases, with 11 bases left in between. The CDR3 has 13 residues. The covered CDR3 bases are TGCAGTGCTAGAATATTGTGGCCCAATGAG. Its protein product is CSARILWPNE. The complete CDR3 protein is CSARILWPNEQFF.